This passage covers 18 T cell receptor beta chains from one sample sequenced in a study of T cell changes during pregnancy in multiple sclerosis. Generated by immunoSEQ multiplex PCR, the TCRdb table keeps only in-frame clones and is missing some. The sample yields 100,000 to 140,000 clones, about 90% seen once. The sample here was peripheral blood, taken in the third trimester of pregnancy. These receptors came from a female donor in good health, enrolled as a control in a pregnancy study.

V is TRBV29-1 and J is TRBJ2-5, with 7 bases that match TRBD1. Germline CDR1 and CDR2: SQVTM and ANQGSEA. Trimming took 2 bases from V and 2 from J; bases not matched to a gene: 8. CDR3 length equals 15 residues. The CDR3 DNA sequence: TGCAGCGTTGAATCGACAGGGACGCCACAAGAGACCCAGTACTTC. This sequence encodes CSVESTGTPQETQYF.

CDR3 protein: CASSLGAASGVTGELFF. CDR3 in DNA: TGTGCCAGCAGCTTAGGAGCGGCTAGCGGGGTGACCGGGGAGCTGTTTTTT. The V and J genes are TRBV7-9 and TRBJ2-2; 9 nucleotides line up with TRBD2. After removal of 1 base from V and 5 bases from J, the junction contained 8 bases not matched to a gene. The CDR3 is 17 residues long. Germline V gene lookup returns CDR1 SEHNR and CDR2 FQNEAQ (reference sequence).

The rearrangement joins TRBV7-3 to TRBJ2-5, with 7 positions matching TRBD1. Germline CDR1 SGHTA, CDR2 FQGTGA. Losses at the gene ends were 5 bases for V and 4 bases for J; bases not matched to a gene: 7. The CDR3 runs to 14 residues. CDR3 DNA sequence: TGTGCCAGCAGCCAGGGACAGCCTGGAGAGACCCAGTACTTC. Its protein product is CASSQGQPGETQYF.

This clone was recorded only once. The chain is built from TRBV2 and TRBJ1-1, with D hard to call. CDR3 length equals 15 residues. V was shortened by 6 bases and J by 7 bases, with 21 bases between the two germline ends. Germline lookup yields CDR1 SNHLY and CDR2 FYNNEI. The CDR3, as DNA: TGTGCCAGCAGCGTTACTATTCCGGAACACGGTGAAGCTTTCTTT. The encoded protein is CASSVTIPEHGEAFF.

The rearrangement links TRBV4-1 to TRBJ1-1; tentative D call: TRBD1 (6 bases). The CDR3 sequence is 15 residues long. CDR1 is MGHRA and CDR2 is YSYEKL in the germline V gene. The V end lost 0 bases, the J end lost 2 bases, and 10 bases lay between the germline ends. The CDR3 region is CASSQDRQVNTEAFF. The CDR3 bases are TGCGCCAGCAGCCAAGACCGACAGGTCAACACTGAAGCTTTCTTT.

The gene calls are TRBV29-1 and TRBJ2-3; 11 nucleotides match TRBD2. The CDR3 covers 17 residues. After removal of 4 bases from V and 3 bases from J, the junction contained 12 bases not matched to a gene. CDR1 is SQVTM, CDR2 ANQGSEA, per germline. The CDR3 bases are TGCAGCGTTGCCCCGGGACTAGCGGCCCGGAGGACAGATACGCAGTATTTT. Protein: CSVAPGLAARRTDTQYF.

On this clone: Other nucleotide sequences in the sample specify the same CDR3. The chain uses TRBV19 and TRBJ2-7; possibly TRBD2 for D (5 bases). Per the germline V gene, CDR1 is LNHDA and CDR2 is SQIVND (reference sequence). V was clipped by 5 bases and J by 2 bases, with 10 bases between them. The CDR3 length is 13 residues. The CDR3 bases are TGTGCCAGTAGTGCCGGACTTGCCTACGAGCAGTACTTC. Amino acids: CASSAGLAYEQYF.

The rearrangement links TRBV5-4 to TRBJ2-1; TRBD2 matches 7 bases. The CDR3 extends over 15 amino acids. V gave up 4 bases and J gave up 6 bases; unmatched junction bases: 10. Germline CDR1 and CDR2: SGHNT and YYREEE (reference sequence). CDR3 bases: TGTGCCAGCAGCCTCGGACCTCCGGGGGGCAATGAGCAGTTCTTC. It encodes CASSLGPPGGNEQFF. Filled out from reference TRBV5-4 and TRBJ2-1, the complete variable domain reads ETGVTQSPTHLIKTRGQQVTLRCSSQSGHNTVSWYQQALGQGPQFIFQYYREEENGRGNFPPRFSGLQFPNYSSELNVNALELDDSALYLCASSLGPPGGNEQFFGPGTRLTVL.

The V gene is TRBV11-2, the J gene TRBJ1-1, with a tentative D call TRBD1 (5 bases). The V end lost 0 bases, the J end lost 0 bases, and 11 bases lay between the germline ends. Germline V gene data show CDR1 as SGHAT and CDR2 as FQNNGV. CDR3 length: 16 residues. The CDR3 loop is CASSLDAGLLNTEAFF. CDR3 coding DNA: TGTGCCAGCAGCTTAGATGCGGGACTCTTGAACACTGAAGCTTTCTTT.

The chain joins TRBV5-8 to TRBJ1-5; possible D gene TRBD1, 6 bases. From germline, CDR1 is SGHTS and CDR2 YDEGEE. CDR3 length equals 15 residues. Deletions cut 1 base from V and 5 bases from J, with 13 bases between. The CDR3 is CASSLHRGADQPQHF. The CDR3 DNA reads as TGTGCCAGCAGCTTGCATCGGGGGGCCGATCAGCCCCAGCATTTT.

The CDR3 region is CASSFPGQNYNEQFF. The CDR3 DNA follows: TGTGCCAGCAGCTTTCCGGGACAGAATTACAATGAGCAGTTCTTC. V usage is TRBV7-2 and J usage is TRBJ2-1, with 7 bases matching TRBD1. This CDR3 is 15 amino acids long. The germline V gene has CDR1 SGHTA and CDR2 FQGNSA. V shed 3 bases and J 4 bases; nucleotides not matched to a gene: 6.

The V gene is TRBV7-2, the J gene TRBJ2-7, with TRBD1 matching 8 bases. Trimming removed 6 bases from V and 4 bases from J; junction bases left unmatched: 11. The CDR3 has 15 amino acids. CDR1 is SGHTA, CDR2 FQGNSA, per germline. CDR3 nucleotides: TGTGCCAGCAGAGTTACAACAGGGGGGCTATACGAGCAGTACTTC. This gives the protein CASRVTTGGLYEQYF.

J is TRBJ1-2 and V is TRBV7-9; no reliable D call. The V and J ends lost 3 bases and 3 bases respectively, with 11 bases between them. In germline, CDR1 is SEHNR, CDR2 FQNEAQ (reference sequence). The CDR3 length is 14 residues. The DNA for the CDR3 is TGTGCCAGCAGCTTCAGTGAGGGTTACTATGGCTACACCTTC. Protein sequence: CASSFSEGYYGYTF.

V usage is TRBV27 and J usage is TRBJ2-2, with 7 bases that match TRBD2. Germline V gene lookup returns CDR1 MNHEY and CDR2 SMNVEV (reference sequence). Losses at the gene ends were 4 bases for V and 0 bases for J; bases not matched to a gene: 2. The CDR3 extends over 15 amino acids. This CDR3 is CASSWGGSNTGELFF. CDR3 DNA: TGTGCCAGCAGTTGGGGGGGGTCGAACACCGGGGAGCTGTTTTTT.

This rearrangement joins TRBV5-1 to TRBJ2-5, with D unclear. The CDR3 is 15 amino acids. CDR1 and CDR2 (germline): SGHRS, YFSETQ. V lost 0 bases to trimming and J lost 7 bases, with 16 bases between them. The CDR3 DNA reads TGCGCCAGCAGCTTGGCCGCTACTGGGCCCAGGACCCAGTACTTC. Its translation: CASSLAATGPRTQYF.

V gene TRBV6-6 combines with J gene TRBJ1-2; 7 bases are shared with TRBD1. J lost 8 bases, V lost 0 bases, and 6 bases had no gene match. Germline CDR1 MNHNY, CDR2 SVGAGI (reference sequence). The CDR3 loop spans 14 amino acids. The CDR3 coding sequence is TGTGCCAGCAGTTACTCGAGACAGGGAGTAGGCTACACCTTC. Residues: CASSYSRQGVGYTF.

This clone was seen a handful of times. J is TRBJ1-1 and V is TRBV4-3, with 7 bases aligning to TRBD1. The CDR3 length is 14 residues. V shed 0 bases, J shed 5 bases, and the junction held 3 bases outside the gene matches. Germline V gene data show CDR1 as LGHNA and CDR2 as YSLEER. The CDR3 DNA reads TGCGCCAGCAGCCAAGAGTCAGGGGGGACTGAAGCTTTCTTT. Its protein is CASSQESGGTEAFF.

CDR3 sequence: CASSLVRSFTDTQYF. CDR3 bases: TGTGCCAGCAGCTTAGTACGGTCCTTCACAGATACGCAGTATTTT. The rearrangement uses TRBV11-2 and TRBJ2-3; D is ambiguous. V shed 1 base and J shed 2 bases, with 10 bases lying between them. There are 15 residues in the CDR3. Germline values: CDR1 SGHAT, CDR2 FQNNGV.